What follows is one T cell receptor beta chain and its context. This sample stems from a study of blood T cell repertoires in COVID-19. Study-level background: PBMCs, B-cell-depleted T cells, or T cells were the source of the cDNA or gDNA that made up the material.

Repertoires were generated with immunoSEQ multiplex PCR, while TCRdb's copy carries only in-frame clones and drops some. This table has 85,000 to 100,000 clones, roughly 85% appearing once. The CDR3 loop spans 16 amino acids. Germline CDR1 MNHEY, CDR2 SMNVEV (reference sequence). Trimming removed 5 bases from V and 3 bases from J; junction bases left unmatched: 6. The chain links TRBV27 to TRBJ1-6; 8 bases match TRBD1. The material sequenced was peripheral blood. The TCR was taken from a woman aged 60 to 75 with COVID-19, enrolled during active disease. For the CDR3, the DNA is TGTGCCAGCAGTGCAGGGACAGGCCTCTATAATTCACCCCTCCACTTT. Its translation: CASSAGTGLYNSPLHF.